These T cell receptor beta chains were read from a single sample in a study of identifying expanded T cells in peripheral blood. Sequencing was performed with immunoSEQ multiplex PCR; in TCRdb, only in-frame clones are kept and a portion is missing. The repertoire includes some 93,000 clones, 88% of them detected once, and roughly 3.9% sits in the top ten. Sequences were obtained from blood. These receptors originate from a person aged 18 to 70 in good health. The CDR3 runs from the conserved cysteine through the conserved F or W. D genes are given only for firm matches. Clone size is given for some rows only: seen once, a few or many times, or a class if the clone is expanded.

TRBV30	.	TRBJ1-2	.	TGTGCCTGGAGTATAGGCAGGGAAGCTGGCTACACCTTC	CAWSIGREAGYTF
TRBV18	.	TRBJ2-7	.	TGTGCCAGCTCACCGGGGACGGGCCCTGACGAGCAGTACTTC	CASSPGTGPDEQYF
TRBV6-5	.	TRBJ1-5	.	TGTGCCAGCAGTTACTCGATGGCTGCAAATCAGCCCCAGCATTTT	CASSYSMAANQPQHF
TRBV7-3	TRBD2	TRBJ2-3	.	TGTGCCAGCAGCTTAGATAGCGGGAAAGTCCCAGATACGCAGTATTTT	CASSLDSGKVPDTQYF
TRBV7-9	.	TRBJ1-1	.	TGTGCCAGCAGCTTAGAGGTGGGGGACGATTTGAACACTGAAGCTTTCTTT	CASSLEVGDDLNTEAFF
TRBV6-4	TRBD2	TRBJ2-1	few	TGTGCCAGCAGTGCCATCCCGGGGGGCAATGAGCAGTTCTTC	CASSAIPGGNEQFF
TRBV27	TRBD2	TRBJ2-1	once	TGTGCCAGCAGTTTAATACTAGCGGGGGGTCAATACAATGAGCAGTTCTTC	CASSLILAGGQYNEQFF
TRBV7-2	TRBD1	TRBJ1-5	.	TGTGCCAGCAGCTCAGGGGGGGATGTTCAGCCCCAGCATTTT	CASSSGGDVQPQHF
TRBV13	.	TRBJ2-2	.	TGTGCCAGCAGCCCCCCAGCGGGTCACACCGGGGAGCTGTTTTTT	CASSPPAGHTGELFF
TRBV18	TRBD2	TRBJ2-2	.	TGTGCCAGCTCACCAAGAGCACTAGCGGGAGTTGGGAACACCGGGGAGCTGTTTTTT	CASSPRALAGVGNTGELFF
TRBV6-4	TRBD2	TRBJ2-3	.	TGTGCCAGCAGTGCAACGACTAGCGGGAGTAGCACAGATACGCAGTATTTT	CASSATTSGSSTDTQYF
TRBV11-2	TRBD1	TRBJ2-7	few	TGTGCCAGCAGCTTTTTCACAGGGGGCTCCTACGAGCAGTACTTC	CASSFFTGGSYEQYF
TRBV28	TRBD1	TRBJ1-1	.	TGTGCCAGCAGTTTAGGCCGACAGTACAGGGGCACTGAAGCTTTCTTT	CASSLGRQYRGTEAFF
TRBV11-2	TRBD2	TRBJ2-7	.	TGTGCCAGCGGGGGGGATCAGACCGCCTACGAGCAGTACTTC	CASGGDQTAYEQYF
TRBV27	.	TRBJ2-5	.	TGTGCCAGCAGTTTATCTTGGGACACACAAGAGACCCAGTACTTC	CASSLSWDTQETQYF
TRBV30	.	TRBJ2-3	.	TGTGCCTGGAGTGGGGGTCCGGATGGAGATACGCAGTATTTT	CAWSGGPDGDTQYF
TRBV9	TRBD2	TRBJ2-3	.	TGTGCCAGCAGCGAGACTAGCGGGGGGGATACGCAGTATTTT	CASSETSGGDTQYF
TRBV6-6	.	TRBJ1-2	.	TGTGCCAGCATCCCAGGGGCGAGGGGCTATGGCTACACCTTC	CASIPGARGYGYTF
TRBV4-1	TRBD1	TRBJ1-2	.	TGCGCCAGCAGACCCCTGACAGGGAGGGACTATGGCTACACCTTC	CASRPLTGRDYGYTF
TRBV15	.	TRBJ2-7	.	TGTGCCACCACTCCGGAATCAGGGAGGGGGGGCTACGAGCAGTACTTC	CATTPESGRGGYEQYF
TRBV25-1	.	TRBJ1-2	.	TGTGCCAGCAGTGACGTCCCAAACTATGGCTACACCTTC	CASSDVPNYGYTF
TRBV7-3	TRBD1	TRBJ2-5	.	TGTGCCAGCAGCGCACTCGGACAGGGTGGAATGGAGACCCAGTACTTC	CASSALGQGGMETQYF
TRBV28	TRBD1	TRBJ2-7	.	TGTGCCAGCAGTTTCGGGGACAGGCTCTACGAGCAGTACTTC	CASSFGDRLYEQYF
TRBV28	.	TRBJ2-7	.	TGTGCCAGCAGTCCCATTGGCGAGCAGTACTTC	CASSPIGEQYF
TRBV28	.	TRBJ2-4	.	TGTGCCAGCTGCCGGGGCTCGTTAGCCAAAAACATTCAGTACTTC	CASCRGSLAKNIQYF
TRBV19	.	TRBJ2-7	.	TGTGCCAGTAGTATAGCTGTGGGAGCCTACGAGCAGTACTTC	CASSIAVGAYEQYF
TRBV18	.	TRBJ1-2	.	TGTGCCAGCTCATCCACAGAGAACTATGGCTACACCTTC	CASSSTENYGYTF
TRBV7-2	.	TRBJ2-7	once	TGTGCCAGCAGCTTAACGAGCGGAGGGAACTACGAACAGTACTTC	CASSLTSGGNYEQYF
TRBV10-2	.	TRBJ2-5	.	TGCGCCAGCAGTGAGGCCCGCCCCCAAGAGACCCAGTACTTC	CASSEARPQETQYF
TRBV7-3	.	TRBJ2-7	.	TGTGCCAGCAGCTTCTATTGTAAAGTGAGACACGAGCAGTACTTC	CASSFYCKVRHEQYF
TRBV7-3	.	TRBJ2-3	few	TGTGCCAGCAGCTTACAGGGCACAGATACGCAGTATTTT	CASSLQGTDTQYF
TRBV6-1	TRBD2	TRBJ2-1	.	TGTGCCAGCAGTGAAGGGACTAGCGGGGATGAGCAGTTCTTC	CASSEGTSGDEQFF
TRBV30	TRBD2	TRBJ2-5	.	TGTGCCTGGACTAGCGGGTCGTACCAAGAGACCCAGTACTTC	CAWTSGSYQETQYF
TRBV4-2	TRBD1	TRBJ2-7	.	TGTGCCAGCAGCTCATGGGACAGGACAACCTACGAGCAGTACTTC	CASSSWDRTTYEQYF
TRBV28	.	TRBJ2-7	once	TGTGCCAGCTACTCCCCCTACGAGCAGTACTTC	CASYSPYEQYF
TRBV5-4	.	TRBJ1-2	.	TGTGCCAGCAGCTTAGAGGGCTATGGCTACACCTTC	CASSLEGYGYTF
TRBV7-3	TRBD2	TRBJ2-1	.	TGTGCCAGCAGCTCATCCCCGGGGCTAGCGGTCTACAATGAGCAGTTCTTC	CASSSSPGLAVYNEQFF
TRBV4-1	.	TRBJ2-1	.	TGCGCCAGCAGCCAAGAACAGGGTAGTCCCTACAATGAGCAGTTCTTC	CASSQEQGSPYNEQFF
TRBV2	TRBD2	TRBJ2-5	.	TGTGCCAGCAGTGACGTGCGGGGGGCAGGGGAGACCCAGTACTTC	CASSDVRGAGETQYF
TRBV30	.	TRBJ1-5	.	TGTGCCTGGAGTTCTGGAGGAGGTAGGCCCCAGCATTTT	CAWSSGGGRPQHF
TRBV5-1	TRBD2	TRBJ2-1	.	TGCGCCAGCGGCTTGGGACTAGCGGGAGGTTTCTACAATGAGCAGTTCTTC	CASGLGLAGGFYNEQFF
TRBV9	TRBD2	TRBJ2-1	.	TGTGCCAGCAGCGTACTAGCGGGAGTCGCCAATGAGCAGTTCTTC	CASSVLAGVANEQFF
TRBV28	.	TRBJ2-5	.	TGTGCCAGCTGTAGCGGACAAGAGACCCAGTACTTC	CASCSGQETQYF
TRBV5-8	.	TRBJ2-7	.	TGTGCCAGCAGCTTGGGGGCGCGGAAGGATGAGCAGTACTTC	CASSLGARKDEQYF
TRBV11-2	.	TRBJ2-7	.	TGTGCCAGCAGCTCCAACCTACTAGGGCGCGAGCAGTACTTC	CASSSNLLGREQYF
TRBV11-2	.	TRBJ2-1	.	TGTGCCAGCAGCCCATTCTCCGGCGGGACCCACAATGAGCAGTTCTTC	CASSPFSGGTHNEQFF